The subject of this entry is one T cell receptor (beta chain). The source of the sample is a study of control samples from healthy donors and cancer patients. Sequencing used immunoSEQ multiplex PCR; TCRdb keeps in-frame clones, though not all of them. The table shows 55,000 to 80,000 clones, with around 90% occurring only once. CDR1 and CDR2 (germline): SGHNT, YYREEE (reference sequence). The CDR3 extends over 12 amino acids. V was cut by 7 bases and J by 3 bases, with 8 bases left in between. The sequencing sample was made of PBMCs. J is TRBJ1-3 and V is TRBV5-4, with TRBD1 as a possible D gene (6 bases). The TCR originated in a man between 60 and 75 years old with colorectal cancer. In nucleotides, the CDR3 is TGTGCCAGCTCAGGGGATGGAAACACCATATATTTT. Amino acid sequence: CASSGDGNTIYF.